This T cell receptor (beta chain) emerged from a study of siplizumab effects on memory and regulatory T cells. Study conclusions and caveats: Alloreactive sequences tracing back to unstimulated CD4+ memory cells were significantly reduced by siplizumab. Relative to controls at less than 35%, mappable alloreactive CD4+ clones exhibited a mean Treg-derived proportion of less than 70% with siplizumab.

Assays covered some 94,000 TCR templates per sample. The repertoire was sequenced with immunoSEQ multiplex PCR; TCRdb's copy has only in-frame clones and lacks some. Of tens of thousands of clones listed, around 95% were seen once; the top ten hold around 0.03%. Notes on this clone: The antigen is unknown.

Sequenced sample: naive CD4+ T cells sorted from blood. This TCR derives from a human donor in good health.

The CDR3 nucleotides are TGTGCCAGCAGCTGGGGGGCGACCCAGTACTTC. Amino acids: CASSWGATQYF. The chain employs TRBV7-9 and TRBJ2-5, with D possibly called TRBD1 or TRBD2 (6 bases each). Trimming took off 4 bases at V and 7 bases at J, with 7 bases between the two ends. CDR3 length: 11 residues. Germline CDR1 and CDR2: SEHNR and FQNEAQ (reference sequence).